Listed below are T cell receptor beta chains from one sample, sequenced in a study of blood T cell repertoires in COVID-19. Sequencing was performed with immunoSEQ multiplex PCR; in TCRdb, only in-frame clones are kept and a portion is missing. The data show 150,000 to 250,000 clones, approximately 80% seen once. The specimen sequenced was PBMCs or T cells enriched from blood (not recorded which). These receptors were obtained from a man aged 40-55 years who had recovered from COVID-19. Each CDR3 is given with its conserved first and last residue. A D gene is named only where the DNA matches it firmly. Clone size appears in some rows only: once, few, many, or a class for an expanded clone.

d_gene,v_gene,j_gene,abundance,CDR3nt,CDR3aa
.,TRBV4-2,TRBJ1-6,.,TGTGCCAGCAGCCAAGATGCAGGGGAACGACTCCACTTT,CASSQDAGERLHF
TRBD1,TRBV14,TRBJ2-7,many,TGTGCCAGCAGCCAAGTGGACAGGGGTACGAGGAGGCCCTACGAGCAGTACTTC,CASSQVDRGTRRPYEQYF
.,TRBV13,TRBJ1-5,.,TGTGCCAGCAGCTTAGGCCGGGGGGCGGGCCAGCCCCAGCATTTT,CASSLGRGAGQPQHF
TRBD1,TRBV18,TRBJ1-3,.,TGTGCCAGCTCACCCGGCGGGACAGGGGGAATTCTCTCTGGAAACACCATATATTTT,CASSPGGTGGILSGNTIYF
.,TRBV4-3,TRBJ1-5,.,TGCGCCAGCAGCCAGGGGTTCGACAGGCCCTCAGAGCCCCAGCATTTT,CASSQGFDRPSEPQHF
TRBD2,TRBV9,TRBJ2-3,.,TGTGCCAGCAGCGTAGATGCGGGAGGGACAGATACGCAGTATTTT,CASSVDAGGTDTQYF
.,TRBV15,TRBJ1-2,.,TGTGCCACCAGCAGAGATTTTCCAGGGGTCTATGGCTACACCTTC,CATSRDFPGVYGYTF
TRBD2,TRBV11-3,TRBJ2-1,.,TGTGCCAGCAGCTTGGGACTAGCGGGGTACAATGAGCAGTTCTTC,CASSLGLAGYNEQFF
.,TRBV9,TRBJ2-2,.,TGTGCCAGCAGCCCCACCGACGGGAGTTACACCGGGGAGCTGTTTTTT,CASSPTDGSYTGELFF
.,TRBV15,TRBJ1-1,.,TGTGCCACCAGCAGACAAGGGACTATCACTGAAGCTTTCTTT,CATSRQGTITEAFF
TRBD2,TRBV29-1,TRBJ2-1,.,TGCAGCGGTCTAGCGGACCGCGGGGAGCAGTTCTTC,CSGLADRGEQFF
TRBD1,TRBV4-1,TRBJ1-4,.,TGCGCCAGCAGCCCTGGCGGACAGGGGAGGAATGAAAAACTGTTTTTT,CASSPGGQGRNEKLFF
TRBD1,TRBV7-2,TRBJ1-2,.,TGTGCCAGCAGCTTGGACAGGGGGTCCTATGGCTACACCTTC,CASSLDRGSYGYTF
TRBD1,TRBV7-8,TRBJ1-1,.,TGTGCCAGCAGCAACCGGGACAGGGGTCCTCACTACAACACTGAAGCTTTCTTT,CASSNRDRGPHYNTEAFF
.,TRBV6-6,TRBJ1-5,.,TGTGCCAGCAGTTACGACAGAGCTTTTTGGTCCCAGCATTTT,CASSYDRAFWSQHF
.,TRBV7-3,TRBJ1-1,once,TGTGCCAGCAGCCCCCGTCTAGGGGCTGAAGCTTTCTTT,CASSPRLGAEAFF
.,TRBV6-5,TRBJ1-2,.,TGTGCCAGCAGTTCTCCGGGACACCCCTACTATGGCTACACCTTC,CASSSPGHPYYGYTF
.,TRBV2,TRBJ1-2,once,TGTGCCAGCAGTGGACAAGGGGCGCATTTTGCACTTGGCTACACCTTC,CASSGQGAHFALGYTF
.,TRBV6-5,TRBJ1-1,.,TGTGCCAGCAGTTACTCCCAACAGGGTCCGGCTTTCTTT,CASSYSQQGPAFF
.,TRBV2,TRBJ1-4,.,TGTGCCAGCAGTGGACAGTTACCAACTAATGAAAAACTGTTTTTT,CASSGQLPTNEKLFF
TRBD2,TRBV5-1,TRBJ2-3,.,TGCGCCAGCAGCTTGACGGGCGGGAGAACAGATACGCAGTATTTT,CASSLTGGRTDTQYF
TRBD1,TRBV7-2,TRBJ1-5,.,TGTGCCAGCAGCCCAAGGACAGGGGCGGATCAGCCCCAGCATTTT,CASSPRTGADQPQHF
.,TRBV14,TRBJ2-6,.,TGTGCCAGCAGCCAAGCTAGCGGGGCCAACGTCCTGACTTTC,CASSQASGANVLTF
.,TRBV7-2,TRBJ1-4,.,TGTGCCAGCAGCTTCGGGGGGGGAAATGAAAAACTGTTTTTT,CASSFGGGNEKLFF
.,TRBV21-1,TRBJ1-5,.,TGTGCCAGCCGACAGGGAAACCAGCCCCAGCATTTT,CASRQGNQPQHF
.,TRBV5-6,TRBJ1-1,.,TGTGCCAGCAGCTGGGGGACTTTGTTAACTGAAGCTTTCTTT,CASSWGTLLTEAFF
.,TRBV2,TRBJ2-7,.,TGTGCCAGCAGTGAAGCGGTGGGGCTCTACGAGCAGTACTTC,CASSEAVGLYEQYF